The rows below give T cell receptor beta chains drawn from one sample of a study of cytomegalovirus exposure and HLA in healthy donors. Only in-frame clones appear in the TCRdb table, and some are missing; sequencing was by immunoSEQ multiplex PCR. This sample carries more than 100,000 clones, 76% of them seen once, and the ten largest clones take 1.5% to 2%. Material: PBMCs. The origin of the receptors is a female donor in good health and CMV-seropositive. Each CDR3 is given with its conserved first and last residue. The D gene is left open where the match is weak. Size values are once, few and many counts, or a class for expanded clones, and some rows have none.

d_call,v_call,clone_size,j_call,cdr3_aa,cdr3_nt
NA,TRBV18,few,TRBJ2-4,CASSPPIRLLAKNIQYF,TGTGCCAGCTCACCACCCATTAGACTACTAGCCAAAAACATTCAGTACTTC
NA,TRBV4-1,once,TRBJ2-2,CASSPLNTGELFF,TGCGCCAGCAGCCCCCTGAACACCGGGGAGCTGTTTTTT
NA,TRBV13,NA,TRBJ2-3,CASSLARGADTQYF,TGTGCCAGCAGCTTAGCGCGGGGAGCAGATACGCAGTATTTT
TRBD2,TRBV5-8,once,TRBJ2-5,CASSRGLAGVETQYF,TGTGCCAGCAGCAGGGGACTAGCGGGGGTGGAGACCCAGTACTTC
NA,TRBV6-5,NA,TRBJ2-1,CASSRTNLNEQFF,TGTGCCAGCAGTCGGACTAACCTCAATGAGCAGTTCTTC
TRBD1,TRBV19,NA,TRBJ1-1,CASTRQGATEAFF,TGTGCCAGTACTAGACAGGGGGCCACTGAAGCTTTCTTT
TRBD1,TRBV5-4,NA,TRBJ1-4,CASSSDRATNEKLFF,TGTGCCAGCAGCTCAGACAGGGCAACTAATGAAAAACTATTTTTT
NA,TRBV7-9,NA,TRBJ2-7,CASSLAGGLEQYF,TGTGCCAGCAGCTTAGCGGGCGGGCTCGAGCAGTACTTC
NA,TRBV15,few,TRBJ1-5,CATSRVLNQPQHF,TGTGCCACCAGCAGAGTTCTCAATCAGCCCCAGCATTTT
NA,TRBV5-5,once,TRBJ2-3,CASSLLRTGSDTQYF,TGTGCCAGCAGCTTGTTACGAACAGGGTCAGATACGCAGTATTTT
NA,TRBV6-5,NA,TRBJ2-1,CASSYRLWSSYNEQFF,TGTGCCAGCAGTTACCGCCTTTGGAGCTCCTACAATGAGCAGTTCTTC
TRBD1,TRBV7-6,NA,TRBJ2-5,CASSLGRTGSYQETQYF,TGTGCCAGCAGCTTAGGACGGACAGGGAGTTACCAAGAGACCCAGTACTTC
NA,TRBV27,NA,TRBJ2-1,CASSLVANSYNEQFF,TGTGCCAGCAGTTTAGTAGCGAACAGTTACAATGAGCAGTTCTTC
TRBD1,TRBV4-2,NA,TRBJ2-7,CASSQGDRGTSYEQYF,TGTGCCAGCAGCCAAGGGGACAGGGGGACCTCCTACGAGCAGTACTTC
TRBD1,TRBV18,NA,TRBJ2-7,CASSRVRTGSIYEQYF,TGTGCCAGCTCCCGCGTTCGGACAGGGTCGATCTACGAGCAGTACTTC
NA,TRBV6-1,few,TRBJ2-1,CASSDGLGGASYNEQFF,TGTGCCAGCAGTGACGGCCTGGGGGGGGCGTCCTACAATGAGCAGTTCTTC
NA,TRBV6-6,NA,TRBJ2-3,CASTITDTQYF,TGTGCCAGCACTATAACAGATACGCAGTATTTT
TRBD1,TRBV14,few,TRBJ1-1,CASSIGQGTEAFF,TGTGCCAGCAGCATAGGACAGGGGACTGAAGCTTTCTTT
NA,TRBV5-6,NA,TRBJ1-5,CASSFGDLAGNQPQHF,TGTGCCAGCAGCTTCGGGGACCTAGCGGGCAATCAGCCCCAGCATTTT
TRBD1,TRBV5-5,NA,TRBJ1-4,CASTHWTGAEKLFF,TGTGCCAGCACACACTGGACAGGGGCTGAAAAACTGTTTTTT
TRBD1,TRBV19,NA,TRBJ1-1,CASSEGTGGPNTEAFF,TGTGCCAGTAGTGAAGGGACAGGGGGCCCGAACACTGAAGCTTTCTTT
NA,TRBV7-3,NA,TRBJ2-7,CASSQDPSSYEQYF,TGTGCCAGCAGCCAAGACCCTAGCTCCTACGAGCAGTACTTC
NA,TRBV11-1,once,TRBJ2-7,CASSVHRGAYEQYF,TGTGCCAGCAGCGTACATAGGGGCGCCTACGAGCAGTACTTC
NA,TRBV4-2,NA,TRBJ1-4,CASSQEAQPNEKLFF,TGTGCCAGCAGCCAAGAAGCACAGCCTAATGAAAAACTGTTTTTT